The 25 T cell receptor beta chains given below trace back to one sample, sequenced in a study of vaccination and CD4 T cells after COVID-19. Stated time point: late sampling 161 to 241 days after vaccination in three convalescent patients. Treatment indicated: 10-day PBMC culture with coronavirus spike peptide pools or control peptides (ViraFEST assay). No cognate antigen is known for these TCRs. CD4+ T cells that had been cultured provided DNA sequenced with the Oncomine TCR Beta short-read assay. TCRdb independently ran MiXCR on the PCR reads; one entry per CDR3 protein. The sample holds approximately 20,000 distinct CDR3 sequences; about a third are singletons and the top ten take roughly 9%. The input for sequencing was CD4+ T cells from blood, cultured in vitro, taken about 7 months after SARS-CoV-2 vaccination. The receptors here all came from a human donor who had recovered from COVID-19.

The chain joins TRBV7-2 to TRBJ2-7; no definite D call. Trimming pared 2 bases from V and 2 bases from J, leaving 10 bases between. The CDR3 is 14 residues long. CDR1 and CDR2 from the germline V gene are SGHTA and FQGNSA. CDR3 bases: TGTGCCAGCAGCTTACTCCCCCAGGCCTACGAGCAGTACTTC. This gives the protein CASSLLPQAYEQYF.

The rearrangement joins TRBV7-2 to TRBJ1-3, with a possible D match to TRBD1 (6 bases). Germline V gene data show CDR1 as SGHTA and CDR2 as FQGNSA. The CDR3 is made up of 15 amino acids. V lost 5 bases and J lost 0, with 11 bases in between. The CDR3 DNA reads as TGTGCCAGCAGCCGACAGGCTATCTCTGGAAACACCATATATTTT. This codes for CASSRQAISGNTIYF.

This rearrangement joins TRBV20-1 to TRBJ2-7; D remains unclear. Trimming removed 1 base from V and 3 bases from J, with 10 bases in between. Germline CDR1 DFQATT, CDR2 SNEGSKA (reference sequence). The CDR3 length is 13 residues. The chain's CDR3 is CSARGQARYEQYF. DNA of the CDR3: TGCAGTGCTAGAGGCCAGGCCCGCTACGAGCAGTACTTC.

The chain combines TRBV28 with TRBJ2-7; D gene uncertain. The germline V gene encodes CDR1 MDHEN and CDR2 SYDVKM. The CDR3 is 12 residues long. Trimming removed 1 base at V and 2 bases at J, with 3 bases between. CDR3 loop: CASSLLTYEQYF. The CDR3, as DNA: TGTGCCAGCAGTTTATTGACCTACGAGCAGTACTTC.

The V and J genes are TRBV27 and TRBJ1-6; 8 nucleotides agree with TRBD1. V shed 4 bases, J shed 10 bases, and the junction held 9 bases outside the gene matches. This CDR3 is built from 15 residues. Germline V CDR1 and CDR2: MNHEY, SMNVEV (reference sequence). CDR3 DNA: TGTGCCAGCAGTTGGGGCCCGGACAGGGAATCACCCCTCCACTTT. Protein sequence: CASSWGPDRESPLHF.

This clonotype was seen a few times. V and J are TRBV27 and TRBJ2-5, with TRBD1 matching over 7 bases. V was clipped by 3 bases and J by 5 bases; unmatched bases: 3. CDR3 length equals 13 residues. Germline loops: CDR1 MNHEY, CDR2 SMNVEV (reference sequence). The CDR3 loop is CASSFEQGETQYF. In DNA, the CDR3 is TGTGCCAGCAGTTTTGAACAGGGGGAGACCCAGTACTTC.

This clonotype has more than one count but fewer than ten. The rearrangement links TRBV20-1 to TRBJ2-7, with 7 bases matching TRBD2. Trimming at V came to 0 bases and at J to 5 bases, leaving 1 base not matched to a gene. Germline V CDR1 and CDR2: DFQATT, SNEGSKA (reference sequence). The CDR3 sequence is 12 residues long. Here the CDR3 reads CSARDRGDEQYF. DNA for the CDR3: TGCAGTGCTAGAGATCGGGGGGACGAGCAGTACTTC.

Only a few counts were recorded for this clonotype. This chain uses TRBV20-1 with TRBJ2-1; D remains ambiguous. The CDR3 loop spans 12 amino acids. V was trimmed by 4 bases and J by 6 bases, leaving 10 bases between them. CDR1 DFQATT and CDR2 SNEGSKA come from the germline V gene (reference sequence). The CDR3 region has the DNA TGCAGTGCTATTAGTCAGAGCAATGAGCAGTTCTTC. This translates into CSAISQSNEQFF.

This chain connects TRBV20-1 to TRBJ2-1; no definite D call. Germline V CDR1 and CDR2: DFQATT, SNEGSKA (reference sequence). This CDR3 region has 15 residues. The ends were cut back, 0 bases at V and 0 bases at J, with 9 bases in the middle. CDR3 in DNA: TGCAGTGCTAGAGATTATGCGTCCTCCTACAATGAGCAGTTCTTC. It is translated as CSARDYASSYNEQFF.

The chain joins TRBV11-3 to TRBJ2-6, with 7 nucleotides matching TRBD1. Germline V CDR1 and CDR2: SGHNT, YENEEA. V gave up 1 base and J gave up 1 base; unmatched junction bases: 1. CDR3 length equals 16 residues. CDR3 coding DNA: TGTGCCAGCAGCTTAGGGACAGGATCTGGGGCCAACGTCCTGACTTTC. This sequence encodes CASSLGTGSGANVLTF.

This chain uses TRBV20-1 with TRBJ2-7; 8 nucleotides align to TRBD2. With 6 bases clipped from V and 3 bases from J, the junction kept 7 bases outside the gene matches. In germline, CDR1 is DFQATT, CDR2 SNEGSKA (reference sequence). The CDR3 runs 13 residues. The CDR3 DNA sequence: TGCAGTGCGGAAGGTCGGGGGGGCTACGAGCAGTACTTC. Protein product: CSAEGRGGYEQYF.

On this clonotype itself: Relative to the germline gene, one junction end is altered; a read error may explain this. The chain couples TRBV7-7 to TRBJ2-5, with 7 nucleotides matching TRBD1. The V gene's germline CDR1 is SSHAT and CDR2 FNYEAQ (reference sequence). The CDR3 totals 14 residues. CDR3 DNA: TGTGCTAGCAGCTTAGGGACAGAACAAGAGACCCAGTACTTC. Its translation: CASSLGTEQETQYF.

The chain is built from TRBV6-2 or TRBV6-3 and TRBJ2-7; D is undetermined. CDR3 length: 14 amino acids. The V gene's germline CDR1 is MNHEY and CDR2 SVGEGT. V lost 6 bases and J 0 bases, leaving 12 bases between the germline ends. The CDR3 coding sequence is TGTGCCAGCAGCTCGACTGGCGTCTCCTACGAGCAGTACTTC. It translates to CASSSTGVSYEQYF.

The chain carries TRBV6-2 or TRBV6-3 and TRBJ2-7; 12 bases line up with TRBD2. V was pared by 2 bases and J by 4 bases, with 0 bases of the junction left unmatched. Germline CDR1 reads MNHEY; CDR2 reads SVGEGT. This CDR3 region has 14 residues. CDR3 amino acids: CASSYGTSGYEQYF. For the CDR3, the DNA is TGTGCCAGCAGTTACGGGACTAGCGGGTACGAGCAGTACTTC.

CDR3 bases: TGCGCCAGCAGCCAAGGAGGACTAGGGGAGACCTACGAGCAGTACTTC. Translation gives CASSQGGLGETYEQYF. V usage is TRBV4-1 and J usage is TRBJ2-7; 7 bases are a match to TRBD2. Per the germline V gene, CDR1 is MGHRA and CDR2 is YSYEKL. V trimming: 1 base; J trimming: 2 bases; junction bases outside the gene matches: 8. The CDR3 spans 16 residues.

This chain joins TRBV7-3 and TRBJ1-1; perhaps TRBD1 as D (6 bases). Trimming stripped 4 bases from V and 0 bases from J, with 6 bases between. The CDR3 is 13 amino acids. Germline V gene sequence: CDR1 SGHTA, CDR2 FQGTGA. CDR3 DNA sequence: TGTGCCAGCAGCTGGACAGTGAACACTGAAGCTTTCTTT. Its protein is CASSWTVNTEAFF.

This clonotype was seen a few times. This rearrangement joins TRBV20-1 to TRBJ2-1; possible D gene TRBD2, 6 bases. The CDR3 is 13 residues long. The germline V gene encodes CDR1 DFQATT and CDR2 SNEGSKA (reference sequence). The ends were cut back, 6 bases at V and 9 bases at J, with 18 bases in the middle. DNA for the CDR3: TGCAGTGCCTTCGGTTGGGGGGTTGTTGAGCAGTTCTTC. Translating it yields CSAFGWGVVEQFF.

CDR3 in amino acids: CSARNGLAGGLSSYNEQFF. CDR3 bases: TGCAGTGCTAGAAATGGACTAGCGGGAGGGTTGAGCTCCTACAATGAGCAGTTCTTC. The V gene is TRBV20-1, the J gene TRBJ2-1; TRBD2 matches 15 bases. V shed 2 bases and J 0 bases; nucleotides not matched to a gene: 8. This CDR3 comprises 19 residues. The V gene's germline CDR1 is DFQATT and CDR2 SNEGSKA (reference sequence).

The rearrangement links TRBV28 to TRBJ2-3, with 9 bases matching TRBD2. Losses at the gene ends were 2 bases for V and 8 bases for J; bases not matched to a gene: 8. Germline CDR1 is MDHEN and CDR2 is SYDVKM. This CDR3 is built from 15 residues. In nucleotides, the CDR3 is TGTGCCAGCAGTTTACCTAGCGGGGTGACGGGTACGCAGTATTTT. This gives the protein CASSLPSGVTGTQYF.

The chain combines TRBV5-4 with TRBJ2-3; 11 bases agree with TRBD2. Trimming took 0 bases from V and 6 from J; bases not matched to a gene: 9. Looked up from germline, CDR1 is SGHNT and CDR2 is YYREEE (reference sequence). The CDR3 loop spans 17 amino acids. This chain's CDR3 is CASSLGHSGRARDTQYF. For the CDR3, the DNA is TGTGCCAGCAGCTTGGGTCATAGCGGGAGGGCCAGGGATACGCAGTATTTT.

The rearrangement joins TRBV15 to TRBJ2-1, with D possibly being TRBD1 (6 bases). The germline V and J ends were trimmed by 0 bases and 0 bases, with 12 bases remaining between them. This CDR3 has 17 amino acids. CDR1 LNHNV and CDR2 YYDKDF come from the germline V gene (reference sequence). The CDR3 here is CATSRDRGRGSYNEQFF. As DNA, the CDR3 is TGTGCCACCAGCAGAGATCGAGGCAGGGGCTCCTACAATGAGCAGTTCTTC.

CDR3 region: CASSILGDEQFF. The CDR3 nucleotides are TGTGCCAGTAGTATTCTGGGCGATGAGCAGTTCTTC. The rearrangement links TRBV19 to TRBJ2-1; D uncertain. Trimming removed 3 bases at V and 8 bases at J, with 8 bases between. The CDR3 runs 12 residues. CDR1 and CDR2 from the germline V gene are LNHDA and SQIVND (reference sequence).

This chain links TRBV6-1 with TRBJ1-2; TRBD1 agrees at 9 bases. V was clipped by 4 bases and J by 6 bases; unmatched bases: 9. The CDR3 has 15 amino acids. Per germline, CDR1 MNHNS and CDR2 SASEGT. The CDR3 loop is CASSAWTGDLDGYTF. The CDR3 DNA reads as TGTGCCAGCAGTGCGTGGACAGGGGATTTGGATGGCTACACCTTC.

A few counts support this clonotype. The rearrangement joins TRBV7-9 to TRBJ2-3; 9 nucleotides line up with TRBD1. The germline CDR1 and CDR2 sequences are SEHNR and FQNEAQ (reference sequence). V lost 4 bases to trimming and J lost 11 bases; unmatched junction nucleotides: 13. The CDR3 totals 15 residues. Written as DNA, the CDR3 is TGTGCCAGCAGCTCGGACAGGGGCCCTGTCGGCCAGCAGTATTTT. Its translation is CASSSDRGPVGQQYF.

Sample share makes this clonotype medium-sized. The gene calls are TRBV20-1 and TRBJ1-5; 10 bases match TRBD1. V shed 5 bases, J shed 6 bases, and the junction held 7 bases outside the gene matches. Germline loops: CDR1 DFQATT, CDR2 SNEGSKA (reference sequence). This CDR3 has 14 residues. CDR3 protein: CSAEDRGFGQPQHF. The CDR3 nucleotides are TGCAGTGCTGAGGACAGGGGGTTTGGTCAGCCCCAGCATTTT.